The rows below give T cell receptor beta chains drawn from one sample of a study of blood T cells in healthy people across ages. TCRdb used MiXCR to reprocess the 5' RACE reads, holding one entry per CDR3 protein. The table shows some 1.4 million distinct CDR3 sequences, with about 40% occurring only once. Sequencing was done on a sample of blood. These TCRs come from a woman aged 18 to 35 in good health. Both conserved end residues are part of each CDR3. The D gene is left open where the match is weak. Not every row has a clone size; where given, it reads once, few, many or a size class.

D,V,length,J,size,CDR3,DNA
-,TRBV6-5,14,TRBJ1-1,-,CASSVTSVNTEAFF,TGTGCCAGCTCAGTTACATCAGTGAACACTGAAGCTTTCTTT
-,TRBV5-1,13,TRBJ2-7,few,CASSLGGYNEQYF,TGTGCCAGCAGTCTCGGGGGCTACAATGAGCAGTACTTC
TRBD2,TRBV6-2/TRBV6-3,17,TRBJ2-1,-,CASSYGSGGAPYNEQFF,TGTGCCAGCAGTTACGGTAGCGGGGGGGCCCCCTACAATGAGCAGTTCTTC
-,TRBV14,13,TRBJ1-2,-,CASSQGGRGGYTF,TGTGCCAGCAGCCAGGGGGGCCGAGGTGGCTACACCTTC
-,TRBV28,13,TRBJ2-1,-,CAGGGIAYNEQFF,TGTGCCGGTGGAGGTATAGCGTACAATGAGCAGTTCTTC
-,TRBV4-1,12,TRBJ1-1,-,CATRAGNTEAFF,TGCGCCACCCGGGCGGGGAACACTGAAGCTTTCTTT
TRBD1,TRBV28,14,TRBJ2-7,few,CASSPGGAINEQYF,TGTGCCAGCAGTCCAGGGGGCGCGATCAACGAGCAGTACTTC
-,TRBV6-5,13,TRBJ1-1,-,CASKGGASTEAFF,TGTGCCAGCAAAGGAGGGGCGAGCACTGAAGCTTTCTTT
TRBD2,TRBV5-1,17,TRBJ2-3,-,CASSLGPSGGTKDTQYF,TGCGCCAGCAGCTTGGGTCCTAGCGGGGGTACGAAAGATACGCAGTATTTT
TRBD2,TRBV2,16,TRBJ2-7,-,CASKLAGALGSYEQYF,TGTGCCAGCAAGTTAGCGGGGGCCCTCGGATCCTACGAGCAGTACTTC
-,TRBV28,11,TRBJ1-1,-,CASSLFHEAFF,TGTGCCAGCAGTTTATTCCATGAAGCTTTCTTT
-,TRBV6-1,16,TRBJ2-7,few,CASRTYSGGHDYEQYF,TGTGCCAGCAGGACATATTCAGGGGGGCATGACTACGAGCAGTACTTC
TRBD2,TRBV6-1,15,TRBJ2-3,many,CASSESSGGADTQYF,TGTGCCAGCAGTGAATCCAGCGGGGGGGCAGATACGCAGTATTTT
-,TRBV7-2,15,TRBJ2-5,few,CASSLGFGQVETQYF,TGTGCCAGCAGCTTGGGATTTGGGCAGGTAGAGACCCAGTACTTC
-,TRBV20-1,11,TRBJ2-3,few,CSALYTDTQYF,TGCAGTGCTCTTTACACAGATACGCAGTATTTT
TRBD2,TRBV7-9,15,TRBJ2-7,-,CASRRLAGGYNEQYF,TGTGCCAGCAGACGACTAGCGGGGGGGTACAATGAGCAGTACTTC
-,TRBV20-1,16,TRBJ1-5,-,CSARLVGGAGNQPQHF,TGCAGTGCCCGCCTTGTTGGGGGCGCTGGCAATCAGCCCCAGCATTTT
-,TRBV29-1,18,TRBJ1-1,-,CSVVDFSWGREAGTEAFF,TGCAGCGTCGTTGATTTCTCCTGGGGCAGGGAGGCTGGCACTGAAGCTTTCTTT
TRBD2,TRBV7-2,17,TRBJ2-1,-,CASSLMGISGRAGEQFF,TGTGCCAGCAGCTTAATGGGGATTAGCGGGAGGGCCGGTGAGCAGTTCTTC
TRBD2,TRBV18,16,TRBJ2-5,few,CASSPSGLAGGETQYF,TGTGCCAGCTCACCATCGGGGCTAGCGGGAGGCGAGACCCAGTACTTC
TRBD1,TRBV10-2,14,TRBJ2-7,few,CASSESFRGREQYF,TGCGCCAGCAGTGAGTCGTTCAGGGGGCGCGAGCAGTACTTC
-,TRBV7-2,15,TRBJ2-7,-,CASSLPAGQLYEQYF,TGTGCCAGCAGCCTGCCGGCAGGCCAACTCTACGAGCAGTACTTC
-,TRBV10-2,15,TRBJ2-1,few,CASRMRDDPLNEQFF,TGCGCCAGCCGGATGAGAGACGATCCCCTTAATGAGCAGTTCTTC
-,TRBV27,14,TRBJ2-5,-,CASSPDYRNNEQYF,TGTGCCAGCAGTCCGGACTACCGGAACAATGAGCAGTACTTC
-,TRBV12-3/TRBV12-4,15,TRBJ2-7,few,CASSLRQSGIYEQYF,TGTGCCAGCAGTTTAAGGCAATCTGGCATCTACGAGCAGTACTTC
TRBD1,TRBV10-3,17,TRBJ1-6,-,CAIRAGTGGAYNSPLHF,TGTGCCATCAGGGCCGGGACAGGGGGCGCTTATAATTCACCCCTCCACTTT
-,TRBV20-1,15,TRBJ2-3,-,CSARAGQGRADTQYF,TGCAGTGCTAGGGCCGGGCAGGGCCGGGCAGATACGCAGTATTTT
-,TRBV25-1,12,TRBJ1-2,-,CASGDRGYGYTF,TGTGCCAGCGGCGACAGAGGCTATGGCTACACCTTC
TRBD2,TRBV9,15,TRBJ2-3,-,CASTKSGTSVYTQYF,TGTGCCAGCACCAAATCCGGGACTAGCGTGTATACGCAGTATTTT
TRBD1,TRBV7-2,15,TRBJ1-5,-,CASNTGTGGAQPQHF,TGTGCCAGCAACACCGGGACAGGGGGTGCTCAGCCCCAGCATTTT
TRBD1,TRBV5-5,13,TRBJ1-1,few,CASSYRDSTEAFF,TGTGCCAGCAGCTACCGGGACAGCACTGAAGCTTTCTTT
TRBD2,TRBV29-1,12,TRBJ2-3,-,CGVRAGEDTQYF,TGCGGCGTCCGCGCGGGGGAGGATACGCAGTATTTT
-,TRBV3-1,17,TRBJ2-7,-,CASGTPVRGLSYNEQYF,TGTGCCAGCGGAACCCCTGTACGGGGGCTTTCCTACAATGAGCAGTACTTC
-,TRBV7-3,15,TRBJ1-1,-,CASSLIPGARTEAFF,TGTGCCAGCAGCTTAATTCCGGGGGCGAGGACTGAAGCTTTCTTT
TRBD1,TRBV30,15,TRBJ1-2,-,CAWSAHRGDYYGYTF,TGTGCCTGGAGTGCGCACAGGGGGGACTACTATGGCTACACCTTC
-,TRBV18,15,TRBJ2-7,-,CASSPPLAGTYEQYF,TGTGCCAGCTCACCACCGCTCGCAGGTACCTACGAGCAGTACTTC
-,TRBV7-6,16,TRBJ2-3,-,CASSLAPGGDADTQYF,TGTGCCAGCAGCTTAGCTCCGGGGGGCGACGCAGATACGCAGTATTTT
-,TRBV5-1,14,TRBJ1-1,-,CASNEGFDGTEAFF,TGCGCCAGCAACGAGGGGTTCGATGGCACTGAAGCTTTCTTT
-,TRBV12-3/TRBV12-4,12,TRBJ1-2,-,CASSATENGYTF,TGTGCCAGCAGCGCGACAGAAAATGGCTACACCTTC
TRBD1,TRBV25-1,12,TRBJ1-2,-,CASRTGGDGYTF,TGTGCCAGCCGGACAGGGGGAGATGGCTACACCTTC
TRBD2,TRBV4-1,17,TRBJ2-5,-,CASSQSSSGLAQNEQYF,TGCGCCAGCAGCCAATCGTCCTCGGGACTAGCGCAAAATGAGCAGTACTTC
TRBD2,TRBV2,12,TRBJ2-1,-,CATSGRAVEQFF,TGTGCCACTAGCGGGAGGGCCGTTGAGCAGTTCTTC
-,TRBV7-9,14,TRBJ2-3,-,CASSPESRTDTQYF,TGTGCCAGCAGCCCGGAGTCCCGCACAGATACGCAGTATTTT
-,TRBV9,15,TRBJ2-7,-,CASSASRGEIYEQYF,TGTGCCAGCAGCGCCTCAAGGGGGGAGATCTACGAGCAGTACTTC
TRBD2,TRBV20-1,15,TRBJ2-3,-,CSAQGTSGSTDTQYF,TGCAGTGCTCAAGGGACTAGCGGGAGCACAGATACGCAGTATTTT